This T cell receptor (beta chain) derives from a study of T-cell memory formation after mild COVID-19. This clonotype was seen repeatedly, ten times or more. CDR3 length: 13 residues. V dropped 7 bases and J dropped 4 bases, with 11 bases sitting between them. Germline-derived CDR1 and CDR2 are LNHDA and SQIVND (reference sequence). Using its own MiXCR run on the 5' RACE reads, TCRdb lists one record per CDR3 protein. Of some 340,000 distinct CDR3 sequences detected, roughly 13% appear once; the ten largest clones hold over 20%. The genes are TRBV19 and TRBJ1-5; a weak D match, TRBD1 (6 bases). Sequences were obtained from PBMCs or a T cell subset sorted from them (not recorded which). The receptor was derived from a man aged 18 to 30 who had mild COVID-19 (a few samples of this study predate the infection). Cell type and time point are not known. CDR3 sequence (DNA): TGTGCCAGTACGGACAGAAGGAATCAGCCCCAGCATTTT. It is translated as CASTDRRNQPQHF.